This T cell receptor (beta chain) was identified in a study of neurological immune-mediated disorders. Study conclusions and caveats: HTLV-1-associated myelopathy had the most TCR clonal expansion, whereas multiple sclerosis had the least (lower than in healthy controls). No expanded-clone CDR3 amino acid sequence recurred across subjects, suggesting private TCR-beta repertoires.

This CDR3 spans 14 amino acids. Germline lookup yields CDR1 SGHAT and CDR2 FQNNGV. Trimming shortened V by 1 base and J by 8 bases, and 14 bases separated the two germline ends. TCRdb recomputed calls from the 5' RACE reads with MiXCR, one row per CDR3 protein. Of around 29,000 distinct CDR3 sequences listed, about 12% are singletons. This clonotype was seen repeatedly, ten times or more. Its cognate antigen is unknown. Material: PBMCs. This receptor was identified in a woman aged 55-70 years in good health. This chain links TRBV11-2 with TRBJ1-2; D gene unclear. CDR3 nucleotide sequence: TGTGCCAGCAGCTTAGGGTCGGGCACCGAGGGCTACACCTTC. It encodes CASSLGSGTEGYTF.